A selection of T cell receptor beta chains follows, all from one sample in a study of blood T cell repertoires in COVID-19. This table comes from immunoSEQ multiplex PCR, and its TCRdb copy is limited to in-frame clones, with some not included. This sample carries about 230,000 clones, around 86% of them seen once, and the ten largest clones take 11%. Specimen: peripheral blood. These receptors originate from a man aged 50 to 60 with COVID-19, enrolled during active disease. Each CDR3 is given with its conserved first and last residue. A D gene is named only where the DNA matches it firmly. The size entry is marked missing in some rows and otherwise reads once, few, many or a size class.

abundance	v_gene	j_gene	d_gene	CDR3aa	CDR3nt
few	TRBV7-9	TRBJ2-7	TRBD2	CASSPSSLAGEDEQYF	TGTGCCAGCAGCCCGAGCAGTCTAGCGGGGGAGGACGAGCAGTACTTC
-	TRBV10-3	TRBJ1-2	-	CAIRDEVTGPSGGYTF	TGTGCCATCAGGGACGAGGTGACAGGTCCTTCTGGTGGCTACACCTTC
-	TRBV6-6	TRBJ1-1	-	CASRPARQGSAEAFF	TGTGCCAGCAGACCCGCCCGGCAGGGGAGCGCTGAAGCTTTCTTT
few	TRBV19	TRBJ1-1	-	CASTQYRNTEAFF	TGTGCCAGTACCCAATACAGGAACACTGAAGCTTTCTTT
-	TRBV7-9	TRBJ1-1	-	CASSSLGGGEAFF	TGTGCCAGCAGCTCCTTGGGCGGGGGTGAAGCTTTCTTT
-	TRBV5-6	TRBJ1-5	-	CASSLGGGARFNSNQPQHF	TGTGCCAGCAGCTTGGGAGGGGGTGCCCGCTTTAATAGCAATCAGCCCCAGCATTTT
-	TRBV28	TRBJ2-7	TRBD1	CASSPTGASSYEQYF	TGTGCCAGCAGCCCGACAGGGGCTAGCTCCTACGAGCAGTACTTC
-	TRBV6-2/TRBV6-3	TRBJ1-5	-	CASSKARGTQHF	TGTGCCAGCAGTAAAGCGCGGGGGACCCAGCATTTT
once	TRBV27	TRBJ2-2	-	CASSFWGPAGELFF	TGTGCCAGCAGTTTTTGGGGGCCCGCCGGGGAGCTGTTTTTT
-	TRBV27	TRBJ2-3	-	CASSLSRLSTDTQYF	TGTGCCAGCAGTTTATCGCGGTTAAGCACAGATACGCAGTATTTT
-	TRBV5-1	TRBJ2-1	-	CASSFLGQGTEQFF	TGCGCCAGCAGCTTCTTGGGACAAGGTACTGAGCAGTTCTTC
-	TRBV7-9	TRBJ2-7	-	CASSLEDSAYEQYF	TGTGCCAGCAGCTTAGAAGACAGCGCCTACGAGCAGTACTTC
-	TRBV5-5	TRBJ1-6	-	CASSLMESYNSPLHF	TGTGCCAGCAGCTTGATGGAGTCCTATAATTCACCCCTCCACTTT
once	TRBV18	TRBJ2-2	-	CASSPGQSSGELFF	TGTGCCAGCTCACCCGGACAGAGCTCCGGGGAGCTGTTTTTT
-	TRBV6-2/TRBV6-3	TRBJ2-7	-	CASSRTGGGGSYEQYF	TGTGCCAGCAGCCGAACGGGTGGGGGAGGCTCCTACGAGCAGTACTTC
-	TRBV7-3	TRBJ2-2	TRBD1	CASTFTGGDTGELFF	TGTGCCAGCACCTTCACAGGGGGCGACACCGGGGAGCTGTTTTTT
-	TRBV6-5	TRBJ2-5	TRBD1	CASSSMGQQETQYF	TGTGCCAGCAGTTCTATGGGACAGCAAGAGACCCAGTACTTC
-	TRBV5-8	TRBJ1-1	-	CASSSNWGRDSEAFF	TGTGCCAGCAGCTCCAATTGGGGCCGAGACTCTGAAGCTTTCTTT
-	TRBV15	TRBJ1-2	TRBD1	CATSRDRTYGYTF	TGTGCCACCAGCAGGGACAGGACCTATGGCTACACCTTC
-	TRBV3-1/TRBV3-2	TRBJ2-7	TRBD1	CASSQDPRGLTYEQYF	TGTGCCAGCAGCCAAGATCCCAGGGGGCTGACCTACGAGCAGTACTTC
-	TRBV5-1	TRBJ2-7	-	CASSLGWADSYEQYF	TGCGCCAGCAGCTTGGGCTGGGCCGACTCCTACGAGCAGTACTTC
-	TRBV4-2	TRBJ2-7	TRBD2	CASSQDWGGTYEQYF	TGTGCCAGCAGCCAAGATTGGGGAGGGACCTACGAGCAGTACTTC
-	TRBV15	TRBJ1-4	TRBD1	CATSTGTDEKLFF	TGTGCCACCAGTACCGGGACAGATGAAAAACTGTTTTTT
once	TRBV5-1	TRBJ2-7	TRBD1	CASSRQGEIEIGQYF	TGCGCCAGCAGTCGACAGGGGGAAATAGAGATTGGGCAGTACTTC
-	TRBV30	TRBJ1-1	-	CAWSVLDTEAFF	TGTGCCTGGAGTGTCTTAGACACTGAAGCTTTCTTT
once	TRBV28	TRBJ1-5	TRBD1	CASSLSPDRDQPQHF	TGTGCCAGCAGTTTATCGCCAGACAGGGATCAGCCCCAGCATTTT
-	TRBV19	TRBJ2-3	-	CASSIGQISTDTQYF	TGTGCCAGTAGTATAGGACAGATTAGCACAGATACGCAGTATTTT
-	TRBV5-5	TRBJ2-1	TRBD1	CASSLAGDSSYNEQFF	TGTGCCAGCAGCTTGGCTGGGGACAGCTCCTACAATGAGCAGTTCTTC
-	TRBV7-2	TRBJ2-7	TRBD1	CASSLAGTGTYEQYF	TGTGCCAGCAGCTTAGCTGGGACAGGGACCTACGAGCAGTACTTC
-	TRBV7-9	TRBJ2-1	TRBD2	CASSPEGGISHEQFF	TGTGCCAGCAGCCCAGAGGGAGGGATCAGCCATGAGCAGTTCTTC
-	TRBV29-1	TRBJ2-2	TRBD1	CSVPGQGNTGELFF	TGCAGCGTCCCCGGACAGGGGAACACCGGGGAGCTGTTTTTT
-	TRBV18	TRBJ1-5	-	CASSPSSGVDQPQHF	TGTGCCAGCTCACCATCATCAGGGGTCGATCAGCCCCAGCATTTT